This TCR beta chain was recovered during a study of cytomegalovirus exposure and HLA in healthy donors. Overall study context: A subsequent analysis reported that the 95 to 150 validation repertoires were produced on the same platform that had also been used for the 666 first-cohort repertoires.

TCRdb's table, derived via immunoSEQ multiplex PCR, lists solely in-frame clones and lacks some. The sample has about 54,000 clones; roughly 89% are singletons. Findings of the study overall: According to the study, around 180 TCR beta chains were cytomegalovirus-associated. While the bulk of TCR sequences proved rare, some public TCRs turned up in many donors.

The CDR3 sequence is 15 residues long. The germline V gene encodes CDR1 MRHNA and CDR2 SNTAGT. V lost 0 bases and J lost 5, with 10 bases in between. With regard to this clone: Its antigen is undetermined.

J is TRBJ2-2 and V is TRBV6-4; D is ambiguous. The sequence derives from a woman between 18 and 29 years old in good health and CMV-seropositive. The sequenced sample consisted of PBMCs. CDR3 sequence (DNA): TGTGCCAGCAGTGACTCGATTCAGGTGACCGGGGAGCTGTTTTTT. Translated, it gives CASSDSIQVTGELFF.